This TCR beta chain was captured by sequencing in a study of human CD4 T cells and Enterobacteriaceae. Study-wide results and limits: Specific clonotypes appeared less expanded ex vivo than cross-reactive ones.

In regard to this clone: Its antigen is currently unknown. An end of the junction differs from the germline gene, which may be a read error.

The memory gate held CD4+ cells that were not CD45RA+CCR7+CD95- naive cells, over 95% pure. Healthy donor blood came from Swiss blood donation centers. Sorting first excluded CD8+, CD14+, CD16+, CD56+, CD19+ and CD25-bright cells. Assay: immunoSEQ multiplex PCR; the TCRdb copy retains only in-frame clones and omits some. The sample yields some 30,000 clones, around four fifths seen once. Germline V gene lookup returns CDR1 SGHRS and CDR2 YFSETQ. This CDR3 contains 19 residues. This clonotype originated in a human donor in good health. The sample consisted of memory CD4+ T cells from blood. The rearrangement links TRBV5-1 to TRBJ2-6, with 10 bases aligning to TRBD1. The CDR3 here is CASSLYETGGATGANVLAF. CDR3 nucleotides: TGCGCCAGCAGCTTGTATGAGACAGGGGGCGCGACTGGGGCCAACGTCCTGGCTTTC.